This T cell receptor (beta chain) stems from a study of T cells in Graves' hyperthyroidism and ophthalmopathy. Pregnant or lactating patients were excluded, as were those with uncontrolled infection or other autoimmune disease. TCR beta CDR3 regions were amplified from RNA transcripts. The study used the HTBI primer set for a first-round RT-PCR of the TCR CDR3. TCRdb reprocessed the multiplex PCR reads with MiXCR, giving one entry per CDR3 protein. This sample has 530,000 or so distinct CDR3 sequences, with approximately 17% found just once. This clonotype was counted at least ten times. This clonotype was sampled from a woman aged 18-30 years with Graves' ophthalmopathy. Sample: blood.

This chain's CDR3 is CAWSAAEFNQPQHF. Written as DNA, the CDR3 is TGTGCCTGGAGTGCAGCCGAATTCAATCAGCCCCAGCATTTT. The chain recombines TRBV30 with TRBJ1-5; D is unclear. Germline CDR1 is GTSNPN and CDR2 is SVGIG (reference sequence). The CDR3 has 14 residues. Deletions cut 1 base from V and 3 bases from J, with 10 bases between.